This is a list of T cell receptor beta chains from one sample in a study of cytomegalovirus exposure and HLA in healthy donors. The assay was immunoSEQ multiplex PCR, and TCRdb's table has in-frame clones only and misses some. This table has 130,000 or so clones, over 60% appearing once. The specimen sequenced was PBMCs. These receptors were taken from a female donor in good health and CMV-seropositive. The CDR3 runs from the conserved cysteine through the conserved F or W. The order of the fields is J gene, V gene, CDR3 protein.

TRBJ1-6	TRBV7-2	CASSSSPKISPLHF
TRBJ2-5	TRBV7-9	CASSHVAGGKETQYF
TRBJ2-3	TRBV7-3	CASSSHAGGLGDTQYF
TRBJ2-1	TRBV29-1	CSVGPPTSSTNEQFF
TRBJ2-4	TRBV2	CASSGTPGTGAMFNIQYF
TRBJ1-4	TRBV5-1	CASSLRRQGAANEKLFF
TRBJ1-2	TRBV20-1	CSAQAIYGYTF
TRBJ1-3	TRBV5-1	CASSLYSGNTIYF
TRBJ2-7	TRBV2	CASRTGTSGRSYSYEQYF
TRBJ2-1	TRBV7-8	CASSPPGLPGNEQFF
TRBJ1-2	TRBV7-9	CASSPRDRAPYGYTF
TRBJ1-5	TRBV28	CASSPGTGGAQPQHF
TRBJ2-7	TRBV7-9	CASSPGGWNEQYF
TRBJ2-1	TRBV19	CASSIQPGANEQFF
TRBJ1-2	TRBV5-4	CASSAQGTWNGYTF
TRBJ1-4	TRBV6-5	CASSQDRDGEKLFF
TRBJ1-1	TRBV5-4	CASSLAGNTEAFF
TRBJ2-7	TRBV6-1	CASSEALREQYF
TRBJ2-6	TRBV5-6	CASSPPSDRGFGANVLTF
TRBJ1-4	TRBV30	CAWSPGYEKLFF
TRBJ2-5	TRBV2	CASRPGLAQETQYF
TRBJ2-7	TRBV6-1	CASSAEKGAGYEQYF
TRBJ2-7	TRBV19	CASSPTGIYEQYF
TRBJ1-2	TRBV5-1	CASSSGQVNYGYTF
TRBJ1-3	TRBV6-1	CASSERDRVSGNTIYF
TRBJ2-3	TRBV7-9	CASSLDSGTDTQYF
TRBJ1-1	TRBV30	CAWRFQGEAFF
TRBJ2-1	TRBV7-2	CASSFGTGGHNEQFF
TRBJ2-7	TRBV5-1	CASSLMTGASEQYF
TRBJ2-7	TRBV6-1	CASQGVRDYEQYF
TRBJ2-7	TRBV5-4	CASSLDSHSSYEQYF
TRBJ1-5	TRBV28	CASRIPGQGRPQHF
TRBJ1-4	TRBV27	CASSRRFPGQGFRGNEKLFF
TRBJ2-5	TRBV9	CASSVAVLAGDETQYF
TRBJ1-3	TRBV7-9	CASSLEQGNTIYF
TRBJ2-1	TRBV29-1	CSVEEIAGNEQFF
TRBJ2-2	TRBV6-4	CASSESSGNTGELFF
TRBJ2-1	TRBV5-4	CASSQRLVSPNEQFF
TRBJ1-1	TRBV11-2	CASSYSRTGVDTEAFF
TRBJ2-1	TRBV7-7	CASSLTSGMNNEQFF
TRBJ2-4	TRBV2	CASQGQGIQYF